These T cell receptor beta chains were read from a single sample in a study of human T cells and chemical hapten exposure. Using its own MiXCR run on the RACE reads, TCRdb lists one record per CDR3 protein. Of around 56,000 distinct CDR3 sequences detected, around 10% appear once; the ten largest clones hold nearly 10%. The sample here was whole blood, taken in connection with sensitization to the hapten diphenylcyclopropenone (DPC). These receptors were collected from a man aged 35 to 55 with alopecia areata. Some clones in this sample may be carry-over from other donors' samples. CDR3s include the opening cysteine and the closing phenylalanine or tryptophan. D genes are given only for firm matches. Expanded clones get a size class; other rows say once, few or many, or leave the size out.

CDR3 length: 13
V gene: TRBV9
clone size: .
J gene: TRBJ2-5
D gene: .
CDR3 protein: CASSVAYRETQYF
CDR3 DNA: TGTGCCAGCAGCGTAGCTTACCGTGAGACCCAGTACTTC

CDR3 length: 16
V gene: TRBV28
clone size: .
J gene: TRBJ2-7
D gene: TRBD1
CDR3 protein: CASSMGQGYSPTGQYF
CDR3 DNA: TGTGCCAGCAGTATGGGACAGGGATACAGCCCGACGGGGCAGTACTTC

CDR3 length: 12
V gene: TRBV14
clone size: many
J gene: TRBJ2-2
D gene: .
CDR3 protein: CASSREVGELFF
CDR3 DNA: TGTGCCAGCAGCCGAGAGGTCGGGGAGCTGTTTTTT

CDR3 length: 12
V gene: TRBV30
clone size: few
J gene: TRBJ2-4
D gene: .
CDR3 protein: CAWAPGKNIQYF
CDR3 DNA: TGTGCCTGGGCTCCGGGGAAAAACATTCAGTACTTC

CDR3 length: 18
V gene: TRBV2
clone size: few
J gene: TRBJ2-1
D gene: .
CDR3 protein: CASSEAGEFGPHYNEQFF
CDR3 DNA: TGTGCCAGCAGTGAAGCGGGGGAGTTTGGCCCCCACTACAATGAGCAGTTCTTC

CDR3 length: 17
V gene: TRBV7-6
clone size: .
J gene: TRBJ2-3
D gene: TRBD1
CDR3 protein: CASSSRVAGGFTDTQYF
CDR3 DNA: TGTGCCAGCAGCTCTAGGGTGGCAGGGGGCTTCACAGATACGCAGTATTTT

CDR3 length: 14
V gene: TRBV6-5
clone size: few
J gene: TRBJ1-6
D gene: .
CDR3 protein: CASSSQGRNSPLHF
CDR3 DNA: TGTGCCAGCAGTTCTCAGGGCCGTAATTCACCCCTCCACTTT

CDR3 length: 15
V gene: TRBV7-2
clone size: .
J gene: TRBJ2-7
D gene: .
CDR3 protein: CASSLGGAPAYEQYF
CDR3 DNA: TGTGCCAGCAGCTTAGGGGGGGCCCCGGCCTACGAGCAGTACTTC

CDR3 length: 13
V gene: TRBV20-1
clone size: few
J gene: TRBJ2-7
D gene: TRBD1
CDR3 protein: CSAPGQGIYEQYF
CDR3 DNA: TGCAGTGCTCCGGGACAGGGGATCTACGAGCAGTACTTC

CDR3 length: 13
V gene: TRBV19
clone size: many
J gene: TRBJ1-5
D gene: .
CDR3 protein: CASSMEWNQPQHF
CDR3 DNA: TGTGCCAGTAGTATGGAGTGGAATCAGCCCCAGCATTTT

CDR3 length: 14
V gene: TRBV20-1
clone size: .
J gene: TRBJ2-3
D gene: TRBD2
CDR3 protein: CSAGAGGRTDTQYF
CDR3 DNA: TGCAGTGCCGGGGCGGGAGGTCGCACAGATACGCAGTATTTT

CDR3 length: 15
V gene: TRBV28
clone size: .
J gene: TRBJ1-1
D gene: .
CDR3 protein: CASSLGRQSSVVAFF
CDR3 DNA: TGTGCCAGCAGTTTAGGACGCCAGAGTTCAGTAGTAGCTTTCTTT

CDR3 length: 14
V gene: TRBV11-2
clone size: many
J gene: TRBJ2-7
D gene: TRBD2
CDR3 protein: CASSSIAGSYEQYF
CDR3 DNA: TGTGCCAGCAGCTCCATAGCGGGGTCCTACGAGCAGTACTTC

CDR3 length: 16
V gene: TRBV4-3
clone size: .
J gene: TRBJ2-2
D gene: TRBD1
CDR3 protein: CASSQDTGGKGGELFF
CDR3 DNA: TGCGCCAGCAGCCAAGATACAGGGGGCAAGGGCGGGGAGCTGTTTTTT

CDR3 length: 14
V gene: TRBV6-2/TRBV6-3
clone size: .
J gene: TRBJ2-3
D gene: .
CDR3 protein: CASSIDTSTDTQYF
CDR3 DNA: TGTGCCTCCTCGATAGATACTAGCACAGACACGCAGTATTTT

CDR3 length: 19
V gene: TRBV19
clone size: few
J gene: TRBJ2-2
D gene: TRBD2
CDR3 protein: CASSGARTSGEVDTGELFF
CDR3 DNA: TGTGCCAGTAGTGGGGCCCGGACTAGCGGAGAAGTAGACACCGGGGAGCTGTTTTTT

CDR3 length: 16
V gene: TRBV9
clone size: .
J gene: TRBJ2-1
D gene: .
CDR3 protein: CASSVGTLGGYNEQFF
CDR3 DNA: TGTGCCAGCAGCGTAGGTACCCTTGGGGGGTACAATGAGCAGTTCTTC

CDR3 length: 15
V gene: TRBV7-9
clone size: .
J gene: TRBJ2-1
D gene: TRBD2
CDR3 protein: CASSLELAVYNEQFF
CDR3 DNA: TGTGCCAGCAGCTTAGAACTAGCGGTGTACAATGAGCAGTTCTTC

CDR3 length: 15
V gene: TRBV5-6
clone size: .
J gene: TRBJ2-1
D gene: .
CDR3 protein: CASSRAASSYNEQFF
CDR3 DNA: TGTGCCAGCAGCCGCGCGGCCAGCTCCTACAATGAGCAGTTCTTC

CDR3 length: 13
V gene: TRBV5-1
clone size: few
J gene: TRBJ2-2
D gene: .
CDR3 protein: CASSHNAGGELFF
CDR3 DNA: TGCGCCAGCAGCCACAATGCCGGTGGGGAGCTGTTTTTT

CDR3 length: 15
V gene: TRBV20-1
clone size: many
J gene: TRBJ1-5
D gene: .
CDR3 protein: CSASGTAGRFQPQHF
CDR3 DNA: TGCAGTGCTAGTGGGACGGCAGGGCGTTTTCAGCCCCAGCATTTT

CDR3 length: 15
V gene: TRBV28
clone size: few
J gene: TRBJ2-7
D gene: .
CDR3 protein: CASSLFLDITYEQYF
CDR3 DNA: TGTGCCAGCAGTTTATTTCTCGACATCACCTACGAGCAGTACTTC

CDR3 length: 16
V gene: TRBV7-2
clone size: many
J gene: TRBJ2-2
D gene: .
CDR3 protein: CASSESPRGNTGELFF
CDR3 DNA: TGTGCCAGCAGCGAATCCCCCCGAGGCAACACCGGGGAGCTGTTTTTT

CDR3 length: 15
V gene: TRBV29-1
clone size: few
J gene: TRBJ2-5
D gene: TRBD1
CDR3 protein: CSVPQDRAYYETQYF
CDR3 DNA: TGCAGCGTTCCTCAGGACAGGGCGTATTATGAGACCCAGTACTTC

CDR3 length: 15
V gene: TRBV4-1
clone size: .
J gene: TRBJ2-7
D gene: .
CDR3 protein: CASSHPGLNSYEQYF
CDR3 DNA: TGCGCCAGCAGCCACCCGGGACTGAACTCCTACGAGCAGTACTTC

CDR3 length: 16
V gene: TRBV7-6
clone size: few
J gene: TRBJ2-7
D gene: TRBD1
CDR3 protein: CASSRSGQGAKYEQYF
CDR3 DNA: TGTGCCAGCAGCCGGAGTGGACAGGGGGCTAAGTACGAGCAGTACTTC

CDR3 length: 14
V gene: TRBV3-1
clone size: .
J gene: TRBJ1-5
D gene: .
CDR3 protein: CASSQGGGGQPQHF
CDR3 DNA: TGTGCCAGCAGCCAAGGAGGAGGAGGGCAGCCCCAGCATTTT

CDR3 length: 15
V gene: TRBV2
clone size: many
J gene: TRBJ1-5
D gene: .
CDR3 protein: CASSEESRGNQPQHF
CDR3 DNA: TGTGCCAGCAGTGAAGAATCAAGGGGCAATCAGCCCCAGCATTTT

CDR3 length: 12
V gene: TRBV7-2
clone size: many
J gene: TRBJ1-5
D gene: .
CDR3 protein: CASSFGGQPQHF
CDR3 DNA: TGTGCCAGCAGCTTTGGCGGTCAGCCCCAGCATTTT

CDR3 length: 16
V gene: TRBV5-1
clone size: .
J gene: TRBJ1-1
D gene: .
CDR3 protein: CASSLAENREATEAFF
CDR3 DNA: TGCGCCAGCAGCTTGGCCGAAAACAGGGAGGCCACTGAAGCTTTCTTT

CDR3 length: 17
V gene: TRBV6-5
clone size: few
J gene: TRBJ2-5
D gene: TRBD1
CDR3 protein: CASSYFAGQGALGTQYF
CDR3 DNA: TGTGCCAGCAGTTACTTCGCGGGACAGGGGGCTTTAGGGACCCAGTACTTC

CDR3 length: 16
V gene: TRBV4-3
clone size: many
J gene: TRBJ2-5
D gene: TRBD1
CDR3 protein: CASSQSTGTGEETQYF
CDR3 DNA: TGCGCCAGCAGCCAATCCACCGGGACAGGGGAGGAGACCCAGTACTTC

CDR3 length: 17
V gene: TRBV21-1
clone size: many
J gene: TRBJ2-7
D gene: .
CDR3 protein: CASSKGRLAGGRYEQYF
CDR3 DNA: TGTGCCAGCAGTAAGGGGAGGCTCGCGGGAGGCCGCTACGAGCAGTACTTC

CDR3 length: 15
V gene: TRBV28
clone size: many
J gene: TRBJ2-1
D gene: TRBD2
CDR3 protein: CASSGLAGEVNEQFF
CDR3 DNA: TGTGCCAGCAGTGGACTAGCGGGAGAGGTTAATGAGCAGTTCTTC

CDR3 length: 18
V gene: TRBV7-3
clone size: many
J gene: TRBJ2-3
D gene: TRBD2
CDR3 protein: CASSPHPYSRDYADTQYF
CDR3 DNA: TGTGCCAGCAGCCCCCACCCCTACTCGCGGGACTACGCAGATACGCAGTATTTT

CDR3 length: 16
V gene: TRBV28
clone size: many
J gene: TRBJ2-5
D gene: TRBD2
CDR3 protein: CASSFVSLAGRETQYF
CDR3 DNA: TGTGCCAGCAGTTTTGTCTCACTAGCGGGAAGAGAGACCCAGTACTTC

CDR3 length: 13
V gene: TRBV9
clone size: many
J gene: TRBJ2-7
D gene: .
CDR3 protein: CASSAFWRGKQYF
CDR3 DNA: TGTGCCAGCAGCGCGTTCTGGAGGGGTAAGCAGTACTTC

CDR3 length: 17
V gene: TRBV7-6
clone size: many
J gene: TRBJ2-6
D gene: TRBD1
CDR3 protein: CASSLADRGTGANVLTF
CDR3 DNA: TGTGCCAGCAGCTTAGCGGACAGGGGGACTGGGGCCAACGTCCTGACTTTC

CDR3 length: 17
V gene: TRBV12-3/TRBV12-4
clone size: .
J gene: TRBJ1-6
D gene: TRBD1
CDR3 protein: CASSLTDRGPWNSPLHF
CDR3 DNA: TGTGCCAGCAGTTTGACTGACAGGGGGCCGTGGAATTCACCCCTCCATTTT

CDR3 length: 13
V gene: TRBV5-4
clone size: many
J gene: TRBJ1-1
D gene: .
CDR3 protein: CASSFLQDTEAFF
CDR3 DNA: TGTGCCAGCAGCTTCCTGCAGGACACTGAAGCTTTCTTT

CDR3 length: 16
V gene: TRBV15
clone size: many
J gene: TRBJ2-1
D gene: .
CDR3 protein: CATSRGTGNSYNEQFF
CDR3 DNA: TGTGCCACCAGCAGGGGCACTGGGAACTCCTACAATGAGCAGTTCTTC

CDR3 length: 14
V gene: TRBV27
clone size: few
J gene: TRBJ2-5
D gene: TRBD1
CDR3 protein: CASRPGTAQETQYF
CDR3 DNA: TGTGCCAGCAGACCCGGGACAGCTCAAGAGACCCAGTACTTC

CDR3 length: 13
V gene: TRBV20-1
clone size: few
J gene: TRBJ1-5
D gene: TRBD1
CDR3 protein: CSATTGGWKPQHF
CDR3 DNA: TGCAGTGCCACCACAGGGGGATGGAAGCCCCAGCATTTT

CDR3 length: 14
V gene: TRBV5-1
clone size: few
J gene: TRBJ2-3
D gene: TRBD2
CDR3 protein: CASSSGSSTDTQYF
CDR3 DNA: TGCGCCAGCAGTAGCGGGAGTAGCACAGATACGCAGTATTTT

CDR3 length: 15
V gene: TRBV7-6
clone size: many
J gene: TRBJ2-6
D gene: .
CDR3 protein: CASSFGASGANVLTF
CDR3 DNA: TGTGCCAGCAGCTTCGGAGCCTCGGGGGCCAACGTCCTGACTTTC

CDR3 length: 15
V gene: TRBV18
clone size: .
J gene: TRBJ2-7
D gene: TRBD1
CDR3 protein: CASSLTGTGGGEQYF
CDR3 DNA: TGTGCCAGCTCACTTACCGGGACAGGGGGAGGCGAGCAGTACTTC

CDR3 length: 11
V gene: TRBV6-2/TRBV6-3
clone size: .
J gene: TRBJ2-4
D gene: .
CDR3 protein: CASGSGNIQYF
CDR3 DNA: TGTGCCAGCGGCTCGGGAAACATTCAGTACTTC

CDR3 length: 16
V gene: TRBV12-3/TRBV12-4
clone size: .
J gene: TRBJ2-1
D gene: .
CDR3 protein: CASSTGRGSQNNEQFF
CDR3 DNA: TGTGCCAGCAGTACTGGAAGGGGGAGCCAAAACAATGAGCAGTTCTTC

CDR3 length: 14
V gene: TRBV14
clone size: .
J gene: TRBJ2-7
D gene: .
CDR3 protein: CASSQDGLGTEQYF
CDR3 DNA: TGTGCCAGCAGCCAAGACGGCCTCGGGACCGAGCAGTACTTC

CDR3 length: 18
V gene: TRBV3-1
clone size: many
J gene: TRBJ2-2
D gene: .
CDR3 protein: CASSQEGAEPGFTGELFF
CDR3 DNA: TGTGCCAGCAGCCAAGAGGGAGCGGAGCCGGGGTTCACCGGGGAGCTGTTTTTT

CDR3 length: 14
V gene: TRBV20-1
clone size: .
J gene: TRBJ2-1
D gene: TRBD2
CDR3 protein: CSARLSSGNNEQFF
CDR3 DNA: TGCAGTGCTAGATTGTCTAGCGGTAACAATGAGCAGTTCTTC

CDR3 length: 12
V gene: TRBV29-1
clone size: many
J gene: TRBJ2-1
D gene: TRBD1
CDR3 protein: CSVVDGTDEQFF
CDR3 DNA: TGCAGCGTTGTTGATGGGACAGACGAGCAGTTCTTC

CDR3 length: 15
V gene: TRBV5-4
clone size: .
J gene: TRBJ2-2
D gene: .
CDR3 protein: CASSLSGGNTGELFF
CDR3 DNA: TGTGCCAGCAGCTTGTCGGGGGGCAACACCGGGGAGCTGTTTTTT